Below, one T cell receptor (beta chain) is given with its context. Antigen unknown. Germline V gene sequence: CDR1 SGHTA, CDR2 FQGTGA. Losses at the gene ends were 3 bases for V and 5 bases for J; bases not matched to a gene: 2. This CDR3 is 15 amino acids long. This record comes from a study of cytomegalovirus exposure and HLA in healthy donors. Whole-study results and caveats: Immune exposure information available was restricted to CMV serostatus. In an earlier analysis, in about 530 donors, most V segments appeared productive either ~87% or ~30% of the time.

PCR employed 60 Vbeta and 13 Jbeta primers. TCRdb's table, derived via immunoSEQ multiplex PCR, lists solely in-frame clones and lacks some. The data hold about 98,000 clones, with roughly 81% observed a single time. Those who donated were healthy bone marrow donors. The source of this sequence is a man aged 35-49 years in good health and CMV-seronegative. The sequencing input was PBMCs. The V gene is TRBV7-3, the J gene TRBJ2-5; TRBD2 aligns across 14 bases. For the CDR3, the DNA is TGTGCCAGCAGCTTGACTAGCGGGGGGGCCGAGACCCAGTACTTC. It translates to CASSLTSGGAETQYF.